A selection of T cell receptor beta chains follows, all from one sample in a study of OX40 agonist ivuxolimab in advanced cancers. This table comes from immunoSEQ multiplex PCR, and its TCRdb copy is limited to in-frame clones, with some not included. The profile shows around 80,000 clones, more than 70% of them singletons. The sequenced sample was CD4+ or CD8+ T cells sorted from blood, obtained in a trial of the OX40 agonist ivuxolimab. The source of these receptors is an adult with an advanced solid tumor such as melanoma, head and neck, liver or kidney cancer. CDR3s include the opening cysteine and the closing phenylalanine or tryptophan. The D gene is left open where the match is weak. Part of the rows lack a size; the others show once, few, many or a class for expanded clones.

size,J,D,V,CDR3,DNA
-,TRBJ2-7,-,TRBV6-1,CASSKSGAGPYEQYF,TGTGCCAGCAGCAAATCCGGGGCAGGGCCCTACGAGCAGTACTTC
-,TRBJ2-1,-,TRBV11-3,CASSLGGSSYNEQFF,TGTGCCAGCAGCTTAGGAGGAAGCTCCTACAATGAGCAGTTCTTC
-,TRBJ1-1,TRBD1,TRBV19,CASSGAGGAFF,TGTGCCAGTAGTGGGGCAGGGGGTGCTTTCTTT
few,TRBJ1-2,TRBD1,TRBV7-9,CASSLITGVVIYGYTF,TGTGCCAGCAGCTTAATAACAGGGGTAGTGATCTATGGCTACACCTTC
-,TRBJ2-7,-,TRBV5-8,CASSRSYEQYF,TGTGCCAGCAGCCGGAGCTACGAGCAGTACTTC
-,TRBJ2-2,-,TRBV7-6,CASSHQPVRNTGELFF,TGTGCCAGCAGCCACCAGCCGGTCCGGAACACCGGGGAGCTGTTTTTT
-,TRBJ2-2,-,TRBV7-9,CASSLARGNTGELFF,TGTGCCAGCAGTTTGGCGAGGGGAAACACCGGGGAGCTGTTTTTT
-,TRBJ1-1,TRBD1,TRBV5-1,CASRDRGRGNTEAFF,TGCGCCAGTAGAGACAGGGGTCGGGGAAACACTGAAGCTTTCTTT
-,TRBJ2-7,TRBD2,TRBV27,CASRGSGSYEQYF,TGTGCCAGCAGAGGTAGCGGGAGCTACGAGCAGTACTTC
-,TRBJ1-2,TRBD1,TRBV11-2,CASSFTGGHGYTF,TGTGCCAGCAGCTTTACAGGGGGCCATGGCTACACCTTC
-,TRBJ1-1,TRBD1,TRBV7-9,CASSASQGAGAFF,TGTGCCAGCAGCGCGTCACAGGGGGCGGGCGCTTTCTTT
-,TRBJ1-1,-,TRBV2,CASSELQAFAEAFF,TGTGCCAGCAGTGAACTTCAGGCCTTTGCTGAAGCTTTCTTT
-,TRBJ1-1,-,TRBV6-6,CASSYSMPRRNTEAFF,TGTGCCAGCAGTTACTCGATGCCCAGGCGGAACACTGAAGCTTTCTTT
-,TRBJ1-1,-,TRBV2,CASTSPLGLGNTEAFF,TGTGCCAGCACCTCACCCCTCGGGTTGGGGAACACTGAAGCTTTCTTT
-,TRBJ2-6,-,TRBV6-1,CASSASWVIKAPGANVLTF,TGTGCCAGCAGTGCCTCGTGGGTTATTAAGGCCCCTGGGGCCAACGTCCTGACTTTC
-,TRBJ2-3,-,TRBV5-4,CASRDEGRYTDTQYF,TGTGCCAGCCGTGACGAGGGGAGGTACACAGATACGCAGTATTTT
-,TRBJ2-2,-,TRBV28,CASSTPGLARTGELFF,TGTGCCAGCAGTACTCCAGGTTTAGCGAGGACCGGGGAGCTGTTTTTT
-,TRBJ2-3,TRBD2,TRBV19,CASSREAGGPPDTQYF,TGTGCCAGTAGTAGAGAAGCGGGGGGCCCCCCAGATACGCAGTATTTT
-,TRBJ1-4,-,TRBV29-1,CSVDLSGKLFF,TGCAGCGTCGACCTATCCGGAAAACTGTTTTTT
once,TRBJ2-5,TRBD2,TRBV11-2,CASSVKSGRLGETQYF,TGTGCCAGCAGCGTAAAGAGCGGGAGGTTGGGAGAGACCCAGTACTTC
once,TRBJ2-7,-,TRBV5-5,CASSSLAFEQYF,TGTGCCAGCAGCTCGCTAGCGTTCGAGCAGTACTTC
-,TRBJ1-6,TRBD1,TRBV7-3,CASSLRQGDSPLHF,TGTGCCAGCAGCTTACGACAGGGGGATTCACCCCTCCACTTT
-,TRBJ2-5,-,TRBV7-7,CASSTSNRETQYF,TGTGCCAGCAGCACCTCGAACAGAGAGACCCAGTACTTC
-,TRBJ2-1,TRBD2,TRBV28,CAGSGRSYNEQFF,TGTGCCGGTAGCGGGAGATCCTACAATGAGCAGTTCTTC
-,TRBJ2-7,-,TRBV9,CASSAWDIYEQYF,TGTGCCAGCAGCGCCTGGGACATCTACGAGCAGTACTTC
-,TRBJ1-4,-,TRBV21-1,CASSKVPGVVLITNEKLFF,TGTGCCAGCAGCAAAGTACCAGGGGTGGTTCTTATCACTAATGAAAAACTGTTTTTT
-,TRBJ2-2,-,TRBV7-6,CASSWGQPAGGELFF,TGTGCCAGCAGCTGGGGACAACCGGCGGGCGGGGAGCTGTTTTTT
-,TRBJ1-4,TRBD1,TRBV10-3,CAISQGVLNEKLFF,TGTGCCATCAGTCAGGGGGTCCTTAATGAAAAACTGTTTTTT
-,TRBJ2-1,TRBD2,TRBV11-2,CASSPMTSGGGNEQFF,TGTGCCAGCAGCCCCATGACTAGCGGAGGAGGGAATGAGCAGTTCTTC
-,TRBJ1-5,-,TRBV19,CASSIVAVSNQPQHF,TGTGCCAGTAGTATAGTGGCGGTTAGCAATCAGCCCCAGCATTTT
-,TRBJ1-5,TRBD1,TRBV7-2,CTSSLSWTGFQPQHF,TGTACCAGCAGTCTTAGTTGGACAGGGTTCCAGCCCCAGCATTTT
once,TRBJ1-5,-,TRBV19,CASREEGQPQHF,TGTGCCAGTAGGGAGGAGGGGCAGCCCCAGCATTTT
-,TRBJ2-7,-,TRBV7-6,CASSLGTGAGLKDEQYF,TGTGCCAGCAGCTTAGGTACGGGGGCGGGCCTCAAAGACGAGCAGTACTTC
-,TRBJ2-2,TRBD2,TRBV5-4,CASSLEVAGGQTGELFF,TGTGCCAGCAGCTTGGAGGTAGCGGGGGGGCAGACCGGGGAGCTGTTTTTT
-,TRBJ2-7,-,TRBV6-6,CASTSRVKASYEQYF,TGTGCCAGCACCTCTCGCGTAAAGGCTTCCTACGAGCAGTACTTC
-,TRBJ1-4,-,TRBV2,CASKTQLNEKLFF,TGTGCCAGCAAAACACAGCTTAATGAAAAACTGTTTTTT
-,TRBJ1-1,-,TRBV27,CASSLNTEAFF,TGTGCCAGCAGTTTGAACACTGAAGCTTTCTTT
-,TRBJ1-2,TRBD1,TRBV14,CASSHRTGTVGYGYTF,TGTGCCAGCAGCCACCGAACCGGGACAGTGGGCTATGGCTACACCTTC
-,TRBJ2-5,TRBD2,TRBV18,CASSPLPLAGAITQYF,TGTGCCAGCTCACCACTACCCCTAGCGGGGGCCATCACCCAGTACTTC
once,TRBJ2-3,-,TRBV11-2,CASSPNYAKNYDTQYF,TGTGCCAGCAGCCCCAATTACGCGAAAAATTATGATACGCAGTATTTT
-,TRBJ1-1,-,TRBV7-9,CASSPLAGRTEAFF,TGTGCCAGCAGCCCCCTTGCTGGGAGGACTGAAGCTTTCTTT
-,TRBJ2-5,-,TRBV2,CASSAQLVSETQYF,TGTGCCAGCAGTGCTCAACTAGTTTCAGAGACCCAGTACTTC
-,TRBJ1-1,-,TRBV6-6,CASSFMDTEAFF,TGTGCCAGCAGCTTTATGGACACTGAAGCTTTCTTT
once,TRBJ2-1,-,TRBV5-1,CASSWGPTNEQFF,TGCGCCAGCAGCTGGGGTCCGACAAATGAGCAGTTCTTC
-,TRBJ1-4,TRBD1,TRBV25-1,CASSAGDRVFEKLFF,TGTGCCAGCAGTGCTGGGGACAGGGTGTTTGAAAAACTGTTTTTT
once,TRBJ2-5,-,TRBV6-5,CASRDWSAQETQYF,TGTGCCAGCAGAGACTGGTCTGCACAAGAGACCCAGTACTTC
few,TRBJ1-5,-,TRBV30,CAWSVGSQPQHF,TGTGCCTGGAGTGTTGGGAGTCAGCCCCAGCATTTT
-,TRBJ1-3,TRBD1,TRBV10-2,CASNDPGQGIGNTIYF,TGCGCCAGCAATGACCCGGGACAGGGCATCGGAAACACCATATATTTT
-,TRBJ2-1,TRBD2,TRBV9,CASSVTSGGNEQFF,TGTGCCAGCAGCGTCACTAGCGGGGGTAATGAGCAGTTCTTC
-,TRBJ2-1,-,TRBV19,CASSMDYNEQFF,TGTGCCAGTAGTATGGACTACAATGAGCAGTTCTTC
once,TRBJ2-7,-,TRBV5-1,CASSLLPTTGYEQYF,TGCGCCAGCAGCTTGTTACCCACGACAGGTTACGAGCAGTACTTC
-,TRBJ2-3,-,TRBV6-1,CASSVGDTQYF,TGTGCCAGCAGTGTGGGAGATACGCAGTATTTT
-,TRBJ2-7,TRBD2,TRBV5-1,CASSPTSGSYEQYF,TGCGCCAGCAGCCCGACTAGCGGGAGTTACGAGCAGTACTTC
-,TRBJ1-5,TRBD1,TRBV19,CASTTKGTGTYQPQHF,TGTGCCAGTACTACGAAAGGGACAGGTACTTATCAGCCCCAGCATTTT
-,TRBJ2-2,-,TRBV5-1,CASSLLPGNTGELFF,TGCGCCAGCAGCTTGCTTCCGGGTAACACCGGGGAGCTGTTTTTT